Below, 15 T cell receptor beta chains from the same sample are listed, as sequenced in a study of regulatory T cells in long-lasting Graves disease. Arm-PCR of CDR3 regions with iRepertoire HTBI primers generated TCR beta libraries. One entry per CDR3 protein results from TCRdb running MiXCR on the multiplex PCR reads. The sample shows about 540,000 distinct CDR3 sequences, about 13% of them seen only once. The time point was: newly diagnosed GD, antithyroid drugs for less than 3 months. PBMC RNA served as the TCR library source. The sample was also linked to a second study, of T cells in Graves' hyperthyroidism and ophthalmopathy.

Sequencing used peripheral blood mononuclear cells (PBMCs), obtained at new diagnosis, from a patient treated with antithyroid drugs. These receptors originate from a man aged 30 to 39 with Graves disease.

At least ten counts were recorded for this clonotype. This sequence joins TRBV11-2 and TRBJ2-1; D call uncertain. Germline CDR1 reads SGHAT; CDR2 reads FQNNGV. Between the trimmed V and J ends, which lost 5 bases and 0 bases, there was a span of 23 bases. The CDR3 has 19 residues. CDR3: CASSPRRTIAPSSYNEQFF. The CDR3, as DNA: TGTGCCAGCAGCCCGCGGCGGACCATCGCTCCGAGCTCCTACAATGAGCAGTTCTTC.

This sequence joins TRBV9 and TRBJ1-5, with 7 positions matching TRBD1. From germline, CDR1 is SGDLS and CDR2 YYNGEE. This CDR3 contains 15 residues. The V and J ends lost 3 bases and 3 bases, in that order; junction bases with no gene match: 6. CDR3: CASSGEGQFNQPQHF. The CDR3 DNA reads TGTGCCAGCAGCGGGGAGGGACAGTTCAATCAGCCCCAGCATTTT.

This clonotype was detected ten times or more. The chain couples TRBV27 to TRBJ2-3, with D possibly matching TRBD2 (6 bases). V shed 2 bases and J shed 2 bases, with 14 bases lying between them. CDR3 size: 16 residues. Germline V lookup: CDR1 MNHEY, CDR2 SMNVEV (reference sequence). This CDR3 is CASSLEGGSATDTQYF. As DNA, the CDR3 is TGTGCCAGCAGTTTAGAGGGAGGCAGCGCCACAGATACGCAGTATTTT.

Ten or more counts support this clonotype. The genes are TRBV7-2 and TRBJ2-1; 13 bases align to TRBD2. V gave up 5 bases and J gave up 8 bases; unmatched junction bases: 9. Germline CDR1 SGHTA, CDR2 FQGNSA. The CDR3 is 16 residues long. CDR3 DNA: TGTGCCAGCAGCAGGACTAGCGGGAGATCGAGCGATGAGCAGTTCTTC. Protein: CASSRTSGRSSDEQFF.

Ten or more counts support this clonotype. V and J are TRBV2 and TRBJ2-7; 9 nucleotides agree with TRBD1. The CDR3 runs 15 residues. Trimming removed 8 bases from V and 3 bases from J; junction bases left unmatched: 11. CDR1 is SNHLY, CDR2 FYNNEI, per germline. The CDR3 is CASQVGTGLFYEQYF. CDR3 nucleotide sequence: TGTGCCAGCCAGGTCGGGACAGGGCTCTTCTACGAGCAGTACTTC.

As for this clonotype: One end of the junction is discordant with germline, which a read error may explain. CDR3 bases: TGTGCCAGCGGTTTACCTCCCGGTAGGGGGGAGCTGTTTTTT. Protein sequence: CASGLPPGRGELFF. This rearrangement joins TRBV28 to TRBJ2-2; no firm D call. Germline loops: CDR1 MDHEN, CDR2 SYDVKM. This CDR3 has 14 residues.

In this sample, this clonotype turned up many times. V usage is TRBV12-3 or TRBV12-4 and J usage is TRBJ2-3, with TRBD1 identical over 7 bases. This CDR3 is built from 15 residues. V lost 5 bases, J lost 0 bases, and 5 bases stayed unmatched. The CDR3 region has the DNA TGTGCCAGCAGTATCTACAGGGGTAGCACAGATACGCAGTATTTT. Its translation: CASSIYRGSTDTQYF.

About this clonotype: A far larger clone is only one base removed, so a read error is likely. The chain is built from TRBV4-2 and TRBJ2-7; no reliable D call. Looked up from germline, CDR1 is LGHNA and CDR2 is YNFKEQ. Trimming cost V 0 bases and J 3 bases, with 3 bases left between them. This CDR3 has 12 amino acids. As DNA, the CDR3 is TGTGCCAGCAGCCAAGACTTCTACGAGCAGTACTTC. It translates to CASSQDFYEQYF.

The sample holds many counts of this clonotype. The chain employs TRBV13 and TRBJ2-7; perhaps D is TRBD1 or TRBD2 (5 bases each). CDR1 PRHDT and CDR2 FYEKMQ come from the germline V gene (reference sequence). There are 15 residues in the CDR3. V lost 0 bases to trimming and J lost 1 base, with 10 bases between them. The CDR3 reads CASSLGGAASYEQYF. CDR3 DNA: TGTGCCAGCAGCTTAGGCGGGGCGGCGTCCTACGAGCAGTACTTC.

This clonotype was seen at least ten times. V and J are TRBV28 and TRBJ1-5; D ambiguous. This CDR3 contains 15 residues. The germline CDR1 and CDR2 sequences are MDHEN and SYDVKM. V was trimmed by 3 bases and J by 3 bases, leaving 12 bases between them. In DNA form, the CDR3 reads TGTGCCAGCAGTTTTATTGCTGAGACCAATCAGCCCCAGCATTTT. It translates to CASSFIAETNQPQHF.

This clonotype was observed at least ten times. V gene TRBV20-1 combines with J gene TRBJ2-1, with TRBD2 identical over 8 bases. This CDR3 region has 16 residues. The germline V gene encodes CDR1 DFQATT and CDR2 SNEGSKA (reference sequence). The junction had 6 bases not matched to a gene; V was cut back by 2 bases and J by 0 bases. CDR3 loop: CSARPSSGSSYNEQFF. In DNA, the CDR3 is TGCAGTGCTAGACCGTCTAGCGGGTCCTCCTACAATGAGCAGTTCTTC.

This clonotype was seen ten or more times. The rearrangement joins TRBV5-5 to TRBJ1-4; 8 bases agree with TRBD1. Unmatched junction bases numbered 10, after V lost 4 bases and J lost 5 bases. The CDR3 covers 16 residues. The germline V gene has CDR1 SGHKS and CDR2 YYEKEE (reference sequence). CDR3 nucleotides: TGTGCCAGCAGCGGGACAGGTCCAGCAGCGAATGAAAAACTGTTTTTT. Translation gives CASSGTGPAANEKLFF.

V is TRBV11-3 and J is TRBJ1-5; unclear D gene. V was shortened by 7 bases and J by 4 bases, with 23 bases between the two germline ends. This CDR3 is 17 amino acids long. Germline loops: CDR1 SGHNT, CDR2 YENEEA. The CDR3 reads CASNYRPALKTNQPQHF. As DNA, the CDR3 is TGTGCCAGCAACTACCGCCCGGCCCTGAAAACGAATCAGCCCCAGCATTTT.

DNA of the CDR3: TGCAGTGCTAGGCTAGCGGGAGGGCCTGACATTCAGTACTTC. Protein product: CSARLAGGPDIQYF. The V call is TRBV20-1, the J call TRBJ2-4; TRBD2 matches at 12 bases. V trimming: 3 bases; J trimming: 8 bases; junction bases outside the gene matches: 5. Germline V gives CDR1 DFQATT, CDR2 SNEGSKA (reference sequence). The CDR3 sequence is 14 residues long.

This clonotype was recorded at least ten times. The rearrangement links TRBV27 to TRBJ1-2; possibly TRBD1 for D (5 bases). In germline, CDR1 is MNHEY, CDR2 SMNVEV (reference sequence). Trimming removed 5 bases from V and 6 bases from J, with 16 bases in between. The CDR3 spans 14 residues. CDR3 in amino acids: CASSVWQGSNGYTF. CDR3 nucleotides: TGTGCCAGCAGTGTTTGGCAGGGTAGCAATGGCTACACCTTC.